These 5 T cell receptor beta chains were all obtained from the same sample, sequenced in a study of PD-L1 blockade in urothelial cancer (dated by TCRdb to the late 2010s). In the paper's terms, the time point label means: pretreatment peripheral blood. The library was generated by the immunoSEQ multiplex PCR assay. Not all clones reach the TCRdb copy of this immuneACCESS table, which keeps in-frame sequences only. Checked studies attribute under half of the gap to unresolved V genes and leave the rest unexplained. This sample holds tens of thousands of clones; approximately 84% were observed only once. About 15% of the sample goes to the ten largest clones. The material sequenced was PBMCs, taken around atezolizumab (anti-PD-L1) treatment. The receptors come from a man between 60 and 75 years old with urothelial cancer.

The chain is built from TRBV7-2 and TRBJ2-3; 8 nucleotides match TRBD2. There are 13 residues in the CDR3. J lost 10 bases, V lost 4 bases, and 7 bases had no gene match. Germline CDR1 SGHTA, CDR2 FQGNSA. In DNA form, the CDR3 reads TGTGCCAGCAGCTCCTCTCCGGGGGGGGCGCAGTATTTT. It yields the protein CASSSSPGGAQYF.

The chain recombines TRBV30 with TRBJ2-7; 12 bases line up with TRBD1. V was pared by 1 base and J by 5 bases, with 6 bases of the junction left unmatched. CDR3 length: 15 residues. CDR1 and CDR2 from the germline V gene are GTSNPN and SVGIG (reference sequence). CDR3 region: CAWSGGGQGADEQYF. CDR3 coding DNA: TGTGCCTGGAGTGGGGGGGGACAGGGGGCTGACGAGCAGTACTTC.

CDR3 loop: CANPPWDRVSYEQYF. CDR3 nucleotides: TGCGCCAACCCACCGTGGGACAGGGTCAGCTACGAGCAGTACTTC. This chain links TRBV10-1 with TRBJ2-7, with 9 nucleotides matching TRBD1. CDR3 length: 15 residues. The ends lost 10 bases at V and 3 bases at J; junction bases unmatched: 13. The V gene's germline CDR1 is WNHNN and CDR2 SYGVQD (reference sequence).

This clone appeared a few times. In DNA form, the CDR3 reads TGTGCCAGCAGCGGCGGGGGGGAGAGGCGGTTACGGGGCACTGGGGAGCTGTTTTTT. Its translation is CASSGGGERRLRGTGELFF. The chain is built from TRBV9 and TRBJ2-2, with TRBD2 matching over 9 bases. The length of the CDR3 is 19 residues. V shed 3 bases, J shed 8 bases, and the junction held 20 bases outside the gene matches. CDR1 is SGDLS and CDR2 is YYNGEE in the germline V gene. Together with reference TRBV9 and TRBJ2-2, the CDR3 gives the full variable domain: DSGVTQTPKHLITATGQRVTLRCSPRSGDLSVYWYQQSLDQGLQFLIQYYNGEERAKGNILERFSAQQFPDLHSELNLSSLELGDSALYFCASSGGGERRLRGTGELFFGEGSRLTVL.

This chain joins TRBV6-1 and TRBJ1-4, with a possible D match to TRBD1 (5 bases). Germline CDR1 and CDR2: MNHNS and SASEGT. V shed 4 bases and J shed 8 bases, with 17 bases lying between them. The CDR3 length is 15 residues. CDR3 DNA sequence: TGTGCCAGCAGTGCGGGGGGAGGCGGAGGAGAAAAACTGTTTTTT. As protein: CASSAGGGGGEKLFF.